Listed below are T cell receptor beta chains from one sample, sequenced in a study of T cells in localized non-small cell lung cancer. Assay used: immunoSEQ multiplex PCR; TCRdb lists only in-frame clones, some missing. The sample lists approximately 15,000 clones; more than 80% were seen once. The sample consisted of peripheral blood, taken before any cancer treatment. All receptors derive from a woman aged 40 to 75 with stage I lung adenocarcinoma. The CDR3 runs from the conserved cysteine through the conserved F or W. The D gene is left open where the match is weak. Only some rows state a clone size, as once, few, many or a class for expanded clones.

cdr3_nt cdr3_aa j_call v_call d_call clone_size
TGTGCCAGCAGCGTGGGGACAGGGATCCTGAACACTGAAGCTTTCTTT CASSVGTGILNTEAFF TRBJ1-1 TRBV9 TRBD1 few
TGTGCCAGCTCCGATGGAGGGGTTACGGCCAAAAACATTCAGTACTTC CASSDGGVTAKNIQYF TRBJ2-4 TRBV2 - -
TGTGCCAGTAGTCCCACAGGGTTTGGAGATACGCAGTATTTT CASSPTGFGDTQYF TRBJ2-3 TRBV19 - -
TGCGCCAGCAGCTTGCGACAGGATTCTTCGGCCGAGCAGTACTTC CASSLRQDSSAEQYF TRBJ2-7 TRBV5-1 - -
TGTGCCAGCAGCTTGGCCTGGACCAGCTCAACGGCCGGGGAGCTGTTTTTT CASSLAWTSSTAGELFF TRBJ2-2 TRBV5-8 - once
TGTGCCAGCCGGGGGGGGACAGGTTACAATGAGCAGTTCTTC CASRGGTGYNEQFF TRBJ2-1 TRBV2 - -
TGCGCCAGCAGCTTGGTTTCGGGGGGCACCTACAATGAGCAGTTCTTC CASSLVSGGTYNEQFF TRBJ2-1 TRBV5-1 - -
TGCGCCAGCAGCTTTCAGACAGGGTGGGACACTGAAGCTTTCTTT CASSFQTGWDTEAFF TRBJ1-1 TRBV5-1 TRBD1 -
TGTGCCAGCCACGACATGGGTTCGGGAGAGAGGAGCTACACCTTC CASHDMGSGERSYTF TRBJ1-2 TRBV19 - -
TGTGCCAGCAGCTTATCGCCGACAGGGTACTACGAGCAGTACTTC CASSLSPTGYYEQYF TRBJ2-7 TRBV7-2 TRBD1 -
TGTGCCAGCAGCAAAGCAGGGTCTGGAAACACCATATATTTT CASSKAGSGNTIYF TRBJ1-3 TRBV21-1 - once
TGTGCCATTTATCTCCGATGGAATCAGCCCCAGCATTTT CAIYLRWNQPQHF TRBJ1-5 TRBV12-1 - -
TGTGCCAGCAGCTCTGTTGCGTACCCACAAAGTCGGGCCAACGTCCTGACTTTC CASSSVAYPQSRANVLTF TRBJ2-6 TRBV7-8 - -
TGTGCCAGCAGTTCCCCCGGGGCGAGGGAGCAGTTCTTC CASSSPGAREQFF TRBJ2-1 TRBV6-5 - -
TGTGCCAGCAAGGTAGCGGAAGCCACAGATACGCAGTATTTT CASKVAEATDTQYF TRBJ2-3 TRBV6-4 - -
TGTGCCAGCTCACCAAGCGACGACGAGCAGTACTTC CASSPSDDEQYF TRBJ2-7 TRBV18 - -
TGTGCCAGCAGCCCCCGGGACAGGGCTTTTAAAGCTTTCTTT CASSPRDRAFKAFF TRBJ1-1 TRBV9 TRBD1 -
TGTGCCAGCCACGCTGCTCCCTCTGGGGCCAACGTCCTGACTTTC CASHAAPSGANVLTF TRBJ2-6 TRBV18 - -
TGTGCCATCAGTGCAGGGACTAGCGGGGGGCTCTCGCTATCCTACAATGAGCAGTTCTTC CAISAGTSGGLSLSYNEQFF TRBJ2-1 TRBV10-3 TRBD2 -
TGTGCCAGCTCTTTGGGGACAGAACAGCCTAATTCACCCCTCCACTTT CASSLGTEQPNSPLHF TRBJ1-6 TRBV18 TRBD1 -
TGTGCCAGCAGCTTAGGGGCAGGGGGAGTTGGGGAGCAGTACTTC CASSLGAGGVGEQYF TRBJ2-7 TRBV7-8 TRBD1 -
TGTGCCAGCAGTCCAAGGGTGGGGACAGGGGAATACGAGCAGTACTTC CASSPRVGTGEYEQYF TRBJ2-7 TRBV27 TRBD1 -
TGCGCCAGCAGCCAGGGGTATCAGAGCTCCTACGAGCAGTACTTC CASSQGYQSSYEQYF TRBJ2-7 TRBV4-1 - -
TGTGCCAGCAGTGTAAAACAGGGGGGAGCTACTGAAGCTTTCTTT CASSVKQGGATEAFF TRBJ1-1 TRBV11-2 TRBD1 once
TGCGCCAGCAGCGAACAGGGGAGTTCACCCCTCCACTTT CASSEQGSSPLHF TRBJ1-6 TRBV4-1 TRBD1 -
TGTGCCATCAGTGATTTCGGGACATCTGGCTCCTACAATGAGCAGTTCTTC CAISDFGTSGSYNEQFF TRBJ2-1 TRBV10-3 - -
TGTGCCAGCAGCCAGGGACAGGTTAACAATCAGCCCCAGCATTTT CASSQGQVNNQPQHF TRBJ1-5 TRBV7-8 TRBD1 few
TGTGCCAGTAGGGAACGCGGGGCAACGGGCGACGAGCAGTACTTC CASRERGATGDEQYF TRBJ2-7 TRBV19 - -
TGTGCCAGTAGTATTTCTCCAGGGACAATAAATCAGCCCCAGCATTTT CASSISPGTINQPQHF TRBJ1-5 TRBV19 - once
TGTGCCAGTAGTATTGGGGCGGGGTTGAACACTGAAGCTTTCTTT CASSIGAGLNTEAFF TRBJ1-1 TRBV19 - -